A selection of T cell receptor beta chains follows, all from one sample in a study of beta chain features in type 1 diabetes. Some clones are missing from TCRdb's copy, which holds only in-frame ones; the method was immunoSEQ multiplex PCR. This sample carries about 900,000 clones, roughly 16% of them seen once, and the ten largest clones take about 0.02%. The specimen sequenced was naive CD4+ T cells from blood. Receptors were obtained from a woman younger than 35 in good health. The CDR3 runs from the conserved cysteine through the conserved F or W. The D gene is left open where the match is weak. Rows give clone size only sometimes, using once, few, many, or a class for an expanded clone.

CDR3nt: TGTGCCAGCAGTTCCTCAACTAGCGGGAGGGCCAGATGGTACGAGCAGTACTTC; CDR3aa: CASSSSTSGRARWYEQYF; d_gene: TRBD2; v_gene: TRBV28; j_gene: TRBJ2-7; abundance: NA
CDR3nt: TGTGCCAGCAGCCGGCGATTAGCGGGAGGCAGAACAGATACGCAGTATTTT; CDR3aa: CASSRRLAGGRTDTQYF; d_gene: TRBD2; v_gene: TRBV7-2; j_gene: TRBJ2-3; abundance: NA
CDR3nt: TGTGCCAGCAGAACCCCGGGACAGGGGGATGCTGGGGCCAACGTCCTGACTTTC; CDR3aa: CASRTPGQGDAGANVLTF; d_gene: TRBD1; v_gene: TRBV7-3; j_gene: TRBJ2-6; abundance: few
CDR3nt: TGTGCCAGCAGCTTAGCTACTAGCAAAAACATTCAGTACTTC; CDR3aa: CASSLATSKNIQYF; d_gene: NA; v_gene: TRBV7-2; j_gene: TRBJ2-4; abundance: few
CDR3nt: TGCGCCAGCAGCCAAGTCACTAGCAATAGACCCCTTCAGCAGTACTTC; CDR3aa: CASSQVTSNRPLQQYF; d_gene: NA; v_gene: TRBV4-3; j_gene: TRBJ2-7; abundance: NA
CDR3nt: TGTGCCAGCAGCTCGGGAGAAGGAACAGATACGCAGTATTTT; CDR3aa: CASSSGEGTDTQYF; d_gene: NA; v_gene: TRBV9; j_gene: TRBJ2-3; abundance: NA
CDR3nt: TGTGCCAGCAGCATGCAGGGCGATGAGCAGTTCTTC; CDR3aa: CASSMQGDEQFF; d_gene: NA; v_gene: TRBV11-2; j_gene: TRBJ2-1; abundance: few
CDR3nt: TGCGCCAGCTCTAGCGGGAGGGATCAAGAGACCCAGTACTTC; CDR3aa: CASSSGRDQETQYF; d_gene: TRBD2; v_gene: TRBV5-1; j_gene: TRBJ2-5; abundance: NA
CDR3nt: TGTGCCAGCAGTGGGACAGTTGGTGCCAACGTCCTGACTTTC; CDR3aa: CASSGTVGANVLTF; d_gene: TRBD1; v_gene: TRBV5-4; j_gene: TRBJ2-6; abundance: many
CDR3nt: TGTGCCAGCAATGCCGGGACTAGCGGCTACGAGCAGTACTTC; CDR3aa: CASNAGTSGYEQYF; d_gene: TRBD2; v_gene: TRBV2; j_gene: TRBJ2-7; abundance: few
CDR3nt: TGTGCCAGCAGGAACGCAGGGGGATTTGGCTACACCTTC; CDR3aa: CASRNAGGFGYTF; d_gene: TRBD1; v_gene: TRBV28; j_gene: TRBJ1-2; abundance: few
CDR3nt: TGTGCCAGCAGCTTAGCAGGCGGCTTAATCTACGAGCAGTACTTC; CDR3aa: CASSLAGGLIYEQYF; d_gene: NA; v_gene: TRBV7-2; j_gene: TRBJ2-7; abundance: few
CDR3nt: TGTGCCAGCGAATCACAGGCAACTAATGAAAAACTGTTTTTT; CDR3aa: CASESQATNEKLFF; d_gene: NA; v_gene: TRBV7-9; j_gene: TRBJ1-4; abundance: NA
CDR3nt: TGTGCCAGCAGCCCCGGGGACTCGAAGGACACTGAAGCTTTCTTT; CDR3aa: CASSPGDSKDTEAFF; d_gene: NA; v_gene: TRBV21-1; j_gene: TRBJ1-1; abundance: few
CDR3nt: TGTGCCAGCCACCTCGGGCAGGCCAACACTGAAGCTTTCTTT; CDR3aa: CASHLGQANTEAFF; d_gene: NA; v_gene: TRBV6-5; j_gene: TRBJ1-1; abundance: few
CDR3nt: TGTGCCAGCAGCTTAGTGGGTGCAGATACGCAGTATTTT; CDR3aa: CASSLVGADTQYF; d_gene: NA; v_gene: TRBV11-3; j_gene: TRBJ2-3; abundance: NA
CDR3nt: TGCGCCAGCAGCTTTGGGGACTACCGGACCTACGAGCAGTACTTC; CDR3aa: CASSFGDYRTYEQYF; d_gene: TRBD2; v_gene: TRBV5-1; j_gene: TRBJ2-7; abundance: NA
CDR3nt: TGTGCCAGCAGCGGGACAGGGGGCATCTTGTACGAGCAGTACTTC; CDR3aa: CASSGTGGILYEQYF; d_gene: TRBD1; v_gene: TRBV2; j_gene: TRBJ2-7; abundance: NA
CDR3nt: TGCGCCAGCAGTCGAAACCCTACTGGGTCGGTCCGGGAGACCCAGTACTTC; CDR3aa: CASSRNPTGSVRETQYF; d_gene: NA; v_gene: TRBV4-1; j_gene: TRBJ2-5; abundance: NA
CDR3nt: TGCGCCAGCGGGCCTCTTAGGGACTCCGTAGCCAAAAACATTCAGTACTTC; CDR3aa: CASGPLRDSVAKNIQYF; d_gene: NA; v_gene: TRBV5-1; j_gene: TRBJ2-4; abundance: few
CDR3nt: TGTGCCAGCAGTTACTCTGATTCGGGGGCCCACGAGCAGTACTTC; CDR3aa: CASSYSDSGAHEQYF; d_gene: NA; v_gene: TRBV6-5; j_gene: TRBJ2-7; abundance: NA
CDR3nt: TGTGCCAGCAGCGCGGCCCTTACTAGTGGTTGGAATGAGCAGTTCTTC; CDR3aa: CASSAALTSGWNEQFF; d_gene: NA; v_gene: TRBV9; j_gene: TRBJ2-1; abundance: NA
CDR3nt: TGTGCCAGCAGCTTGGGACTAGCGGACTACGAGCAGTACTTC; CDR3aa: CASSLGLADYEQYF; d_gene: TRBD2; v_gene: TRBV11-2; j_gene: TRBJ2-7; abundance: NA
CDR3nt: TGTGCCAGCAGCGTACAAGTAAATCAGCCCCAGCATTTT; CDR3aa: CASSVQVNQPQHF; d_gene: NA; v_gene: TRBV7-9; j_gene: TRBJ1-5; abundance: NA
CDR3nt: TGTGCCAGCTCACCGTATCGGGGGAGCTCCTACGAGCAGTACTTC; CDR3aa: CASSPYRGSSYEQYF; d_gene: NA; v_gene: TRBV18; j_gene: TRBJ2-7; abundance: few
CDR3nt: TGTGCCAGCTCACCACCCTCCTACGAGCAGTACTTC; CDR3aa: CASSPPSYEQYF; d_gene: NA; v_gene: TRBV18; j_gene: TRBJ2-7; abundance: NA
CDR3nt: TGTGCCAGCTCTCGACTAGCGGAAGGGTTACTAGCCAAAAACATTCAGTACTTC; CDR3aa: CASSRLAEGLLAKNIQYF; d_gene: TRBD2; v_gene: TRBV18; j_gene: TRBJ2-4; abundance: NA
CDR3nt: TGCGCCAGCAGCTTGGGTACAACGAACTATGGCTACACCTTC; CDR3aa: CASSLGTTNYGYTF; d_gene: NA; v_gene: TRBV5-1; j_gene: TRBJ1-2; abundance: few
CDR3nt: TGTGCCAGCAGAGGGACTAGCGGGAGCAATGAGCAGTTCTTC; CDR3aa: CASRGTSGSNEQFF; d_gene: TRBD2; v_gene: TRBV25-1; j_gene: TRBJ2-1; abundance: few
CDR3nt: TGTGCCAGCAGCCCTGGGCTCAATCAGCCCCAGCATTTT; CDR3aa: CASSPGLNQPQHF; d_gene: NA; v_gene: TRBV6-6; j_gene: TRBJ1-5; abundance: NA
CDR3nt: TGTGCCAGCAGCTTAGGCCAGGGGGGCTACGAGCAGTACTTC; CDR3aa: CASSLGQGGYEQYF; d_gene: NA; v_gene: TRBV7-2; j_gene: TRBJ2-7; abundance: few
CDR3nt: TGTGCCAGCTCACCACCGTCGACAGGGCAATACAATGAGCAGTTCTTC; CDR3aa: CASSPPSTGQYNEQFF; d_gene: TRBD1; v_gene: TRBV18; j_gene: TRBJ2-1; abundance: few
CDR3nt: TGTGCCAGCAGCTTAGAGGGACAGGGACGGCCCTACGAGCAGTACTTC; CDR3aa: CASSLEGQGRPYEQYF; d_gene: TRBD1; v_gene: TRBV7-2; j_gene: TRBJ2-7; abundance: NA
CDR3nt: TGTGCCAGCAGTCGAGGAGGCTCTGGAAACACCATATATTTT; CDR3aa: CASSRGGSGNTIYF; d_gene: NA; v_gene: TRBV27; j_gene: TRBJ1-3; abundance: few
CDR3nt: TGCGCCAGCAGCAAGACAGGGGATTCCTACAATGAGCAGTTCTTC; CDR3aa: CASSKTGDSYNEQFF; d_gene: TRBD1; v_gene: TRBV5-1; j_gene: TRBJ2-1; abundance: NA
CDR3nt: TGTGCCAGCTCGATAACAGGGGGCCCTGAAGCTTTCTTT; CDR3aa: CASSITGGPEAFF; d_gene: TRBD1; v_gene: TRBV9; j_gene: TRBJ1-1; abundance: NA
CDR3nt: TGTGCCAGTAGTAGGGACATCTACACTGAAGCTTTCTTT; CDR3aa: CASSRDIYTEAFF; d_gene: NA; v_gene: TRBV19; j_gene: TRBJ1-1; abundance: few
CDR3nt: TGTGCCAGCAGTTACCGCGGGACTAGCGGGGGCTACGAGCAGTACTTC; CDR3aa: CASSYRGTSGGYEQYF; d_gene: TRBD2; v_gene: TRBV6-5; j_gene: TRBJ2-7; abundance: NA
CDR3nt: TGTGCCAGCAGCGCGACGTCCACAGATACGCAGTATTTT; CDR3aa: CASSATSTDTQYF; d_gene: NA; v_gene: TRBV7-9; j_gene: TRBJ2-3; abundance: NA
CDR3nt: TGTGCCAGCAGCTTAGGGGGGACAGTAAAAGGGGAGCTGTTTTTT; CDR3aa: CASSLGGTVKGELFF; d_gene: TRBD1; v_gene: TRBV7-2; j_gene: TRBJ2-2; abundance: NA
CDR3nt: TGTGCCACCAGCAGAGATTTCTACAGAAATCAGCCCCAGCATTTT; CDR3aa: CATSRDFYRNQPQHF; d_gene: NA; v_gene: TRBV15; j_gene: TRBJ1-5; abundance: few
CDR3nt: TGTGCCAGTAGTATGCCGGCTGGGCGGGGGACACTGGAAGGCTATGGCTACACCTTC; CDR3aa: CASSMPAGRGTLEGYGYTF; d_gene: NA; v_gene: TRBV19; j_gene: TRBJ1-2; abundance: NA
CDR3nt: TGTGCCAGCAGTTTTTCTATGATGGCCAGGGGACACTACGAGCAGTACTTC; CDR3aa: CASSFSMMARGHYEQYF; d_gene: NA; v_gene: TRBV28; j_gene: TRBJ2-7; abundance: few
CDR3nt: TGTGCCAGTAGCGCCGGGACAGGGGCTGGCGGGGAGCTGTTTTTT; CDR3aa: CASSAGTGAGGELFF; d_gene: TRBD1; v_gene: TRBV19; j_gene: TRBJ2-2; abundance: few
CDR3nt: TGTGCCACAAGCCTCGGGGGCTCAGAGACCCAGTACTTC; CDR3aa: CATSLGGSETQYF; d_gene: NA; v_gene: TRBV6-5; j_gene: TRBJ2-5; abundance: NA
CDR3nt: TGTGCCACCAGCAGAGTTCCCGGGAGAAACAATGAGCAGTTCTTC; CDR3aa: CATSRVPGRNNEQFF; d_gene: NA; v_gene: TRBV15; j_gene: TRBJ2-1; abundance: once
CDR3nt: TGTGCCAGCAGCCAAGAGGGGACTAGCGGGACCTACGAGCAGTACTTC; CDR3aa: CASSQEGTSGTYEQYF; d_gene: TRBD2; v_gene: TRBV4-2; j_gene: TRBJ2-7; abundance: NA
CDR3nt: TGCGCCAGCAGCTTGGCCGCTAGTCCCGATGAGCAGTTCTTC; CDR3aa: CASSLAASPDEQFF; d_gene: NA; v_gene: TRBV5-1; j_gene: TRBJ2-1; abundance: NA